The clone carrying this TCR beta chain came up once. Antigen specificity is unknown. The data stem from a study of T cells in Graves' hyperthyroidism and ophthalmopathy. The study's findings and limits: Model output signaled ophthalmopathy a median approximately 6 months ahead of onset. In blood, most of the thyroid clonotypes expanded above 0.001 were also present.

RNA transcripts yielded amplified TCR beta CDR3 regions. HTBI primers drove first-round RT-PCR of the TCR CDR3. TCRdb reprocessed the multiplex PCR reads with MiXCR, giving one entry per CDR3 protein. This sample has 200,000 to 250,000 distinct CDR3 sequences; 24% occur once, and the top ten carry about a third. Sample: blood. The TCR sequence derives from a woman in her thirties or forties with Graves' ophthalmopathy.

CDR3 sequence: CASIIRSMNTEAFF. CDR3 DNA: TGTGCCAGCATCATCAGGAGCATGAACACTGAAGCTTTCTTT. The gene calls are TRBV6-2 or TRBV6-3 and TRBJ1-1; D is unclear. Looked up from germline, CDR1 is MNHEY and CDR2 is SVGEGT. V gave up 7 bases and J gave up 0 bases, with 12 bases separating them. This CDR3 region has 14 residues.